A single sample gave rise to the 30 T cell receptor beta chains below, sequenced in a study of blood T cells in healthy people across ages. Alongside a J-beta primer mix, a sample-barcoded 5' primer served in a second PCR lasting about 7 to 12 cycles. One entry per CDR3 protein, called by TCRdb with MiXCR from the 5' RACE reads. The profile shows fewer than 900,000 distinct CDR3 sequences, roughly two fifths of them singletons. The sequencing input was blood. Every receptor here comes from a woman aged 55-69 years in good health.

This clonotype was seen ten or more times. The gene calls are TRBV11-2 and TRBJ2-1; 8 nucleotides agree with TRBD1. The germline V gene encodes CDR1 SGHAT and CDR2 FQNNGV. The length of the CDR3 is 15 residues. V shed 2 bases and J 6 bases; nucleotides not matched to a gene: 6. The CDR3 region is CASSLTTGGFNEQFF. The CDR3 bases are TGTGCCAGCAGCTTAACAACAGGGGGTTTCAATGAGCAGTTCTTC.

CDR3 residues: CASSYSKASLSILLYEQYF. The CDR3 DNA reads TGTGCCAGCAGTTACTCGAAGGCTAGCCTTTCCATACTACTCTACGAGCAGTACTTC. This chain connects TRBV6-2 or TRBV6-3 to TRBJ2-7, with a weak D call TRBD2 (5 bases). Germline V gives CDR1 MNHEY, CDR2 SVGEGT. V was clipped by 0 bases and J by 3 bases, with 24 bases between them. This CDR3 spans 19 amino acids.

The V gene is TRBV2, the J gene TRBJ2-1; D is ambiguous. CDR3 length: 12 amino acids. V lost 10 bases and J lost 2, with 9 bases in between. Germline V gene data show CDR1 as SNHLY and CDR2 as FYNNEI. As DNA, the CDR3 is TGTGCCATCCGCCGGCCCTACAATGAGCAGTTCTTC. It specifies CAIRRPYNEQFF. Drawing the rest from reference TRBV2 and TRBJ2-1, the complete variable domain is EPEVTQTPSHQVTQMGQEVILRCVPISNHLYFYWYRQILGQKVEFLVSFYNNEISEKSEIFDDQFSVERPDGSNFTLKIRSTKLEDSAMYFCAIRRPYNEQFFGPGTRLTVL.

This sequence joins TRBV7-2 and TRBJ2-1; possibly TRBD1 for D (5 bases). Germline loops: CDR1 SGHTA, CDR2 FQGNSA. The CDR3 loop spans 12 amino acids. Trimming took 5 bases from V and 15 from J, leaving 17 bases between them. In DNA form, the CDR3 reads TGTGCCAGCAGCCCCGGATGGGGCCCGCGGTTCTTC. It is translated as CASSPGWGPRFF.

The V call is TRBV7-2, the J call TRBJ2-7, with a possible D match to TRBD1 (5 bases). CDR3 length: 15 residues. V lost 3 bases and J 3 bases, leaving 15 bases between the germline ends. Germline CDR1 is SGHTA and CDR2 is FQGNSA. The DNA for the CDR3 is TGTGCCAGCAGCTTTGCTCAGGGTCATAGCTACGAGCAGTACTTC. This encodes CASSFAQGHSYEQYF.

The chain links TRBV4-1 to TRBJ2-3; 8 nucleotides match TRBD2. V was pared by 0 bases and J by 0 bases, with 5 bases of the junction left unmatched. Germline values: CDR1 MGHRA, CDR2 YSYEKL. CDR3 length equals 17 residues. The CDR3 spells CASSQDPPSGSTDTQYF. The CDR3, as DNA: TGCGCCAGCAGCCAAGATCCGCCTAGCGGGAGCACAGATACGCAGTATTTT.

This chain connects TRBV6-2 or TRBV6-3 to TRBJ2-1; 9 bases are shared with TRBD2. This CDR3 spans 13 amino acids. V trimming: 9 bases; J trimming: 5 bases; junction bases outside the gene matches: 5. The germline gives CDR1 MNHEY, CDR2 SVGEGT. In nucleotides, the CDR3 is TGTGCCAGTATAGCGGGGGTCAACAATGAGCAGTTCTTC. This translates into CASIAGVNNEQFF.

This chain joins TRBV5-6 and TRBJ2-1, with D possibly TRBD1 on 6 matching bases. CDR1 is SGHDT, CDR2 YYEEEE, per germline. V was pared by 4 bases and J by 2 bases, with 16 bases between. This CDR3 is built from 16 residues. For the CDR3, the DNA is TGTGCCAGCAGCCTGACCCGGGACACCACCTACAATGAGCAGTTCTTC. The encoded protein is CASSLTRDTTYNEQFF.

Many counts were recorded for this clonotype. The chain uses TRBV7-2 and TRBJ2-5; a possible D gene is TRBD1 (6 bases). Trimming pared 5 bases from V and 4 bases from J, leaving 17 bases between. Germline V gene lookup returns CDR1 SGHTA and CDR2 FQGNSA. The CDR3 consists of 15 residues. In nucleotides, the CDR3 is TGTGCCAGCAGCCCAAGGGTACAGGGTAGAGAGACCCAGTACTTC. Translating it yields CASSPRVQGRETQYF.

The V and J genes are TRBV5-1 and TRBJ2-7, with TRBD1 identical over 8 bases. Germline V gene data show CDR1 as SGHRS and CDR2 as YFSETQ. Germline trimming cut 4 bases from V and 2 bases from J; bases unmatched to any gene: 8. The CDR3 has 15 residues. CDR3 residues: CASSDQGAGAYEQYF. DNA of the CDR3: TGCGCCAGCAGCGACCAGGGGGCAGGGGCCTACGAGCAGTACTTC.

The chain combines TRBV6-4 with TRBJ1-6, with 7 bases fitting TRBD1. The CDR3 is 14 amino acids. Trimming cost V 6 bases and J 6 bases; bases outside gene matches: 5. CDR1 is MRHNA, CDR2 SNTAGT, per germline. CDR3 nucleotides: TGTGCCAGCAGCCGGACAGGTGGTAATTCACCCCTCCACTTT. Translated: CASSRTGGNSPLHF.

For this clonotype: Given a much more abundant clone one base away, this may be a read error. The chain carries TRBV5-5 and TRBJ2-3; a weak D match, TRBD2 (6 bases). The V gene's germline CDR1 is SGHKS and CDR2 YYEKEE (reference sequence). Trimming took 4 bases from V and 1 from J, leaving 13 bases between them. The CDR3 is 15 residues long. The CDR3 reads CASSRGVSRTDTQYF. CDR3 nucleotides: TGTGCCAGCAGCCGCGGGGTGAGCCGCACAGATACGCAGTATTTT.

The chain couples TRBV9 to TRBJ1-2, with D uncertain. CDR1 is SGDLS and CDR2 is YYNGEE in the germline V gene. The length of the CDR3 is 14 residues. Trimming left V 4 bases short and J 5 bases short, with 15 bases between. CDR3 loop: CASSLSELGYGYTF. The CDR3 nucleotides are TGTGCCAGCAGCCTCTCTGAACTCGGGTATGGCTACACCTTC.

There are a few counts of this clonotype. The CDR3 nucleotides read TGTGCCAGCAGCCAACTGCGGACAGGGCAATACAATGAGCAGTTCTTC. It specifies CASSQLRTGQYNEQFF. This chain connects TRBV3-1 to TRBJ2-1; TRBD1 matches 8 bases. V trimming: 2 bases; J trimming: 4 bases; junction bases outside the gene matches: 7. The CDR3 has 16 amino acids. Germline CDR1 reads LGHDT; CDR2 reads YNNKEL (reference sequence).

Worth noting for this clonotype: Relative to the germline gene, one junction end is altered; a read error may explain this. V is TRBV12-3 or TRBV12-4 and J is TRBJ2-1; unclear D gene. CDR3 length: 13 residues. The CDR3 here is CAGSLMPWREQFF. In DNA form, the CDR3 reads TGTGCCGGCAGTTTGATGCCGTGGCGTGAGCAGTTCTTC.

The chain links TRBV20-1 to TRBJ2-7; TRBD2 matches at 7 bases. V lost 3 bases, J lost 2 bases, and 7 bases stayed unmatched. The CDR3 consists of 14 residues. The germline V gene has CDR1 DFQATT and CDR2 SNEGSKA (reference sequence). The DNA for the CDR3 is TGCAGTGCTAGGGCTGGCGGGGGTCCCTACGAGCAGTACTTC. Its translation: CSARAGGGPYEQYF.

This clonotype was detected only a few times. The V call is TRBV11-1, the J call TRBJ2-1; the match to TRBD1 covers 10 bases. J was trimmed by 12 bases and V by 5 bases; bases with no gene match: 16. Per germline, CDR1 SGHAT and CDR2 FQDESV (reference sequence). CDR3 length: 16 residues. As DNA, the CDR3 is TGTGCCAGCAGCGCATGGGGGACAGGGGCGAAAAGGCGGCAGTTCTTC. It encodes CASSAWGTGAKRRQFF.

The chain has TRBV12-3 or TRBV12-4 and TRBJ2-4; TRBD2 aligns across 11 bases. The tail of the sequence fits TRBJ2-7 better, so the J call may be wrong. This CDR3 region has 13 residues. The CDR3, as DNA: TGTGCCAGCACCCCGGGACTAGCGGACGAGCAGTACTTC. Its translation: CASTPGLADEQYF.

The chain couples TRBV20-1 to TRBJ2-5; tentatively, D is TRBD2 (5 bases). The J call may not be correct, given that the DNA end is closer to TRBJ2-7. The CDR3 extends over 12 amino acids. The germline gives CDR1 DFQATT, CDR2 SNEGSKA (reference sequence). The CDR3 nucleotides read TGCAGTGCTAGAGATTTGAGCGGCGAGCAGTACTTC. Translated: CSARDLSGEQYF.

CDR3 sequence: CASSFYIGMGYQETQYF. CDR3 nucleotides: TGTGCCAGCAGTTTTTATATCGGTATGGGGTACCAAGAGACCCAGTACTTC. The V and J genes are TRBV28 and TRBJ2-5, with D unresolved. The CDR3 totals 17 residues. V was shortened by 3 bases and J by 0 bases, with 17 bases between the two germline ends. Germline-derived CDR1 and CDR2 are MDHEN and SYDVKM.

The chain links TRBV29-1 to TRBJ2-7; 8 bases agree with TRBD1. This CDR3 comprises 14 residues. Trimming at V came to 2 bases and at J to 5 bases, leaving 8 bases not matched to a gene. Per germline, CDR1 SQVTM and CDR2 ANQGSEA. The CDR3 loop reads CSVEKTGVHHEQYF. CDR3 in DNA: TGCAGCGTTGAAAAGACAGGGGTCCACCACGAGCAGTACTTC.

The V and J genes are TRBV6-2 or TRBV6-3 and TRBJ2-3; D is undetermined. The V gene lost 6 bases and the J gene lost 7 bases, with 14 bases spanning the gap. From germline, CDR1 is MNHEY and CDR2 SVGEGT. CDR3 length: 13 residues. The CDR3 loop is CASRLPSLYTQYF. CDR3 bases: TGTGCCAGCAGACTCCCCTCCCTATATACGCAGTATTTT.

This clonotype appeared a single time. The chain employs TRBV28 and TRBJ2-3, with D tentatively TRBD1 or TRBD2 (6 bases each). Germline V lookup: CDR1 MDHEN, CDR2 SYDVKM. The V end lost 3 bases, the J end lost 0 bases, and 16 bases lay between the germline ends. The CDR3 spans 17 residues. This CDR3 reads CASSLIKGGLSTDTQYF. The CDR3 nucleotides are TGTGCCAGCAGTTTGATTAAAGGGGGACTCAGCACAGATACGCAGTATTTT.

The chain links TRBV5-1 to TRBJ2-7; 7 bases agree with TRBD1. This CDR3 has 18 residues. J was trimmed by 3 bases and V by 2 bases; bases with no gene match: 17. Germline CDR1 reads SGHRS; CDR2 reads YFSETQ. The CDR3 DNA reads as TGCGCCAGCAGCTTCCCGCTTGAAGATATGGGACAGATCTACGAGCAGTACTTC. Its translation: CASSFPLEDMGQIYEQYF.

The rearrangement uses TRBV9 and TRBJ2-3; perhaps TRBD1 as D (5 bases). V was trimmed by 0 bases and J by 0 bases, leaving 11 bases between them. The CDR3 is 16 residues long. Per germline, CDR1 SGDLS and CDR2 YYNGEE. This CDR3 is CASSVGGRDSTDTQYF. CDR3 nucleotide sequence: TGTGCCAGCAGCGTAGGGGGCAGGGATAGCACAGATACGCAGTATTTT.

CDR3 loop: CASSCGGTTDTQYF. The CDR3 DNA sequence: TGTGCCAGCAGCTGCGGGGGGACCACAGATACGCAGTATTTT. The chain uses TRBV7-3 and TRBJ2-3, with 8 bases matching TRBD2. Germline CDR1 reads SGHTA; CDR2 reads FQGTGA. This CDR3 contains 14 residues. The V gene end was trimmed by 4 bases and the J gene end by 2 bases; junction bases not matched to a gene: 2.

CDR3 amino acids: CASSQSDGLASPDTQYF. The CDR3 region has the DNA TGCGCCAGCAGCCAAAGCGACGGGCTCGCCTCCCCAGATACGCAGTATTTT. The gene calls are TRBV4-3 and TRBJ2-3; no reliable D call. CDR3 length: 17 residues. V was clipped by 2 bases and J by 4 bases, with 19 bases between them. The V gene's germline CDR1 is LGHNA and CDR2 YSLEER.

CDR3 amino acids: CASRAPPGTLYQETQYF. The CDR3 DNA reads as TGTGCCAGCAGAGCCCCCCCCGGGACGCTGTACCAAGAGACCCAGTACTTC. The rearrangement uses TRBV28 and TRBJ2-5; D could derive from TRBD1 or TRBD2 (5 bases each). Germline CDR1 reads MDHEN; CDR2 reads SYDVKM. Between the trimmed V and J ends, which lost 6 bases and 0 bases, there was a span of 20 bases. The length of the CDR3 is 17 residues.

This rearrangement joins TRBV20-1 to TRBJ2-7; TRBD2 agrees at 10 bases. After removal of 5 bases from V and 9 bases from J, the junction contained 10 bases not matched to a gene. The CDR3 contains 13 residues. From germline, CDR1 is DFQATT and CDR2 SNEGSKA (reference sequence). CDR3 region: CSAEGLAEGGQYF. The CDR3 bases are TGCAGTGCTGAAGGACTAGCGGAGGGGGGGCAGTACTTC.

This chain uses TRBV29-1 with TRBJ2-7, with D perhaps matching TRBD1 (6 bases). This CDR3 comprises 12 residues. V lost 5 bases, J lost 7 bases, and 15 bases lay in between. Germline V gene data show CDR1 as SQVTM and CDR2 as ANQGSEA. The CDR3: CSVLQGWDEQYF. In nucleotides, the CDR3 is TGCAGCGTTCTGCAGGGGTGGGATGAGCAGTACTTC.